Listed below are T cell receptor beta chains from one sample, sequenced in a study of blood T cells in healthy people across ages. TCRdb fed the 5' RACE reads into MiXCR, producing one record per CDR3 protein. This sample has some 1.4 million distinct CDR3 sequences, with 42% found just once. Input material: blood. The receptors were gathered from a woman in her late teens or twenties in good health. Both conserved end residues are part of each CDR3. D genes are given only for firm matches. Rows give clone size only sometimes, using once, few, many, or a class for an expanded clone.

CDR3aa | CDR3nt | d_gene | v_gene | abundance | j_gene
CASSLLSQWEQFF | TGTGCCAGCAGCTTACTATCCCAGTGGGAGCAGTTCTTC | . | TRBV11-2 | . | TRBJ2-1
CSASQGTGGNNEQFF | TGCAGTGCTTCCCAAGGGACAGGGGGGAACAATGAGCAGTTCTTC | TRBD1 | TRBV20-1 | . | TRBJ2-1
CAISEFGNSYEQYF | TGTGCCATCAGTGAGTTTGGTAACTCCTACGAGCAGTACTTC | . | TRBV10-3 | few | TRBJ2-7
CASSRDDGNSPLHF | TGTGCCAGCAGCCGAGACGATGGGAATTCACCCCTCCACTTT | . | TRBV4-2 | few | TRBJ1-6
CASSLEGTVDTEAFF | TGTGCCAGCAGTTTAGAGGGGACGGTGGACACTGAAGCTTTCTTT | . | TRBV28 | . | TRBJ1-1
CAGSESSSGGAEQFF | TGTGCCGGCAGTGAGTCGTCTAGCGGGGGGGCCGAGCAGTTCTTC | TRBD2 | TRBV2 | once | TRBJ2-1
CASSQDGDVTRRGHEQFF | TGTGCCAGCAGCCAAGACGGGGACGTAACAAGGAGAGGACATGAGCAGTTCTTC | . | TRBV3-1 | once | TRBJ2-1
CASSSGTGSHEQYF | TGTGCCAGCAGTTCCGGGACAGGGTCCCACGAGCAGTACTTC | TRBD1 | TRBV7-9 | . | TRBJ2-7
CSVTRTGGYGYTF | TGCAGCGTTACTAGGACAGGGGGATATGGCTACACCTTC | TRBD1 | TRBV29-1 | many | TRBJ1-2
CATVGGTPPNEQFF | TGTGCCACCGTGGGGGGAACCCCTCCTAATGAGCAGTTCTTC | . | TRBV10-3 | few | TRBJ2-1
CASSLSIGTAANTGELFF | TGTGCCAGCAGTTTATCAATCGGGACTGCCGCGAACACCGGGGAGCTGTTTTTT | . | TRBV27 | . | TRBJ2-2
CASSSPPGRPRGTEAFF | TGTGCCAGCAGTTCCCCCCCGGGACGCCCGCGCGGCACTGAAGCTTTCTTT | . | TRBV7-2 | . | TRBJ1-1
CASSVERDNYGYTF | TGTGCCAGCAGCGTAGAGAGAGATAACTATGGCTACACCTTC | . | TRBV9 | . | TRBJ1-2
CASSATRVLETQYF | TGTGCCAGCAGCGCCACCCGGGTGCTCGAGACCCAGTACTTC | . | TRBV7-9 | few | TRBJ2-5
CSARSGSVDEQFF | TGCAGTGCTAGAAGCGGGAGTGTCGATGAGCAGTTCTTC | TRBD2 | TRBV20-1 | . | TRBJ2-1
CASSLFPPTPQETQYF | TGTGCCAGCAGCTTATTCCCCCCGACTCCCCAAGAGACCCAGTACTTC | . | TRBV7-2 | . | TRBJ2-5
CASSRPGTRTYNEQFF | TGTGCCAGCAGCCGACCGGGGACTAGGACCTACAATGAGCAGTTCTTC | TRBD2 | TRBV5-8 | . | TRBJ2-1
CASSLVGTDEQYF | TGCGCCAGCAGCTTGGTAGGGACGGACGAGCAGTACTTC | . | TRBV5-1 | . | TRBJ2-7
CASTKTAGSGYTF | TGTGCCAGCACTAAAACAGCAGGGTCCGGCTACACCTTC | . | TRBV27 | . | TRBJ1-2
CASSLVGTSGRGELFF | TGTGCCAGCAGCTTAGTGGGGACTAGCGGACGCGGGGAGCTGTTTTTT | TRBD2 | TRBV7-2 | once | TRBJ2-2
CASSSEGGRETQYF | TGTGCCAGCAGTTCAGAAGGGGGCCGGGAGACCCAGTACTTC | TRBD1 | TRBV27 | few | TRBJ2-5